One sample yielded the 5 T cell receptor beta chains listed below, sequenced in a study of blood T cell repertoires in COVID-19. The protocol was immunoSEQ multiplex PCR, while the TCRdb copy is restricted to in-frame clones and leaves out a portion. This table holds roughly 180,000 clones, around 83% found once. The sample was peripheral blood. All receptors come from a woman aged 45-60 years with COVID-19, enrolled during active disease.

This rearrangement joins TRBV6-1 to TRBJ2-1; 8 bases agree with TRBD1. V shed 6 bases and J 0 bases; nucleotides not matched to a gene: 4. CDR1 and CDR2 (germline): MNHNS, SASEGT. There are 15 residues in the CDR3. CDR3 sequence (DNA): TGTGCCAGCAGGCCTCAGGGGGCCTCCTACAATGAGCAGTTCTTC. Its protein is CASRPQGASYNEQFF.

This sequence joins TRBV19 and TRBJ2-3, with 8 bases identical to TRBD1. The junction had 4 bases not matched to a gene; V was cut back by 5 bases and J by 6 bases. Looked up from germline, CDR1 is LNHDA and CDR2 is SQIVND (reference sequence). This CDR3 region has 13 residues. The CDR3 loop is CASSPTGADTQYF. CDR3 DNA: TGTGCCAGTAGTCCGACAGGGGCGGATACGCAGTATTTT.

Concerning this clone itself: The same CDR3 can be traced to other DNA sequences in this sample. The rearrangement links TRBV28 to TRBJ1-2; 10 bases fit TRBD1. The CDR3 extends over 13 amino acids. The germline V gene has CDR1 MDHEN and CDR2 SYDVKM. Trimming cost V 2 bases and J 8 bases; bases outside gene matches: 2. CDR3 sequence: CASSLGQGGGYTF. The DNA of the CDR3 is TGTGCCAGCAGTTTAGGACAGGGGGGCGGCTACACCTTC.

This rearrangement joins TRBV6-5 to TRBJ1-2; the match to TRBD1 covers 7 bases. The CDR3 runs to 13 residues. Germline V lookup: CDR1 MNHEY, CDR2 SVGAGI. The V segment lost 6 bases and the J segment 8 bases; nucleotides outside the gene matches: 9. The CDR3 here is CASSLTGQKGYTF. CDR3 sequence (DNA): TGTGCCAGCAGCTTGACAGGGCAAAAAGGCTACACCTTC.

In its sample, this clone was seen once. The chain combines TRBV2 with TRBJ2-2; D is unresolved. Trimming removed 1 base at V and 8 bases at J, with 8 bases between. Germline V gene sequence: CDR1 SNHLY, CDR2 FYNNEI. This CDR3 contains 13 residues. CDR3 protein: CASSEVVRGELFF. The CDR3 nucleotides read TGTGCCAGCAGTGAAGTGGTCAGAGGGGAGCTGTTTTTT.